The 21 T cell receptor beta chains below all came from one sample that was sequenced in a study of cytomegalovirus exposure and HLA in healthy donors. Repertoires were generated with immunoSEQ multiplex PCR, while TCRdb's copy carries only in-frame clones and drops some. The data contain about 78,000 clones, roughly 95% of them singletons. The sequenced sample was PBMCs. The origin of the receptors is a man aged 18 to 29 in good health and CMV-seropositive.

The J gene is TRBJ2-7, the V gene TRBV5-1; TRBD2 agrees at 12 bases. The CDR3 spans 14 residues. Germline CDR1 is SGHRS and CDR2 is YFSETQ. V lost 7 bases to trimming and J lost 0 bases; unmatched junction nucleotides: 2. The CDR3 is CASRTSGTSYEQYF. As DNA, the CDR3 is TGCGCCAGCCGGACTAGCGGGACCTCCTACGAGCAGTACTTC.

The chain recombines TRBV15 with TRBJ1-2, with D hard to call. This CDR3 contains 15 residues. Germline CDR1 reads LNHNV; CDR2 reads YYDKDF (reference sequence). Trimming shortened V by 1 base and J by 0 bases, and 9 bases separated the two germline ends. The CDR3 region has the DNA TGTGCCACCAGCAGAGTCGACAACTCTAACTATGGCTACACCTTC. As protein: CATSRVDNSNYGYTF.

The J gene is TRBJ2-5, the V gene TRBV5-1; D call uncertain. Trimming removed 5 bases at V and 4 bases at J, with 6 bases between. CDR1 is SGHRS and CDR2 is YFSETQ in the germline V gene. The CDR3 runs to 11 residues. The CDR3 DNA sequence: TGCGCCAGCAGGTCCAGAGAGACCCAGTACTTC. Protein product: CASRSRETQYF. The whole variable domain, filled in from reference TRBV5-1 and TRBJ2-5, reads KAGVTQTPRYLIKTRGQQVTLSCSPISGHRSVSWYQQTPGQGLQFLFEYFSETQRNKGNFPGRFSGRQFSNSRSEMNVSTLELGDSALYLCASRSRETQYFGPGTRLLVL.

The chain recombines TRBV7-2 with TRBJ2-3, with 8 nucleotides matching TRBD2. The V gene end was trimmed by 3 bases and the J gene end by 1 base; junction bases not matched to a gene: 9. Germline-derived CDR1 and CDR2 are SGHTA and FQGNSA. This CDR3 spans 17 amino acids. The DNA of the CDR3 is TGTGCCAGCAGCTTTACCGTTGCGGGAGGAGGCACAGATACGCAGTATTTT. Translating it yields CASSFTVAGGGTDTQYF. Full variable domain (rest looked up from reference TRBV7-2 and TRBJ2-3): GAGVSQSPSNKVTEKGKDVELRCDPISGHTALYWYRQSLGQGLEFLIYFQGNSAPDKSGLPSDRFSAERTGGSVSTLTIQRTQQEDSAVYLCASSFTVAGGGTDTQYFGPGTRLTVL.

The V call is TRBV7-9, the J call TRBJ2-7, with TRBD2 matching over 8 bases. The CDR3 is 16 amino acids. The germline V gene has CDR1 SEHNR and CDR2 FQNEAQ (reference sequence). The ends lost 5 bases at V and 3 bases at J; junction bases unmatched: 12. For the CDR3, the DNA is TGTGCCAGCAGCAGCAGCGGGACTAGTATTTTCTACGAGCAGTACTTC. Translated: CASSSSGTSIFYEQYF.

The chain has TRBV6-1 and TRBJ2-7; weak D call: TRBD1 (6 bases). The germline V gene encodes CDR1 MNHNS and CDR2 SASEGT. The V and J ends lost 4 bases and 1 base respectively, with 11 bases between them. The CDR3 contains 14 residues. The CDR3 loop reads CASSGQEISYEQYF. Written as DNA, the CDR3 is TGTGCCAGCAGTGGACAGGAGATATCCTACGAGCAGTACTTC.

The chain uses TRBV28 and TRBJ2-5; 9 bases are shared with TRBD2. V shed 1 base and J 4 bases; nucleotides not matched to a gene: 4. The germline CDR1 and CDR2 sequences are MDHEN and SYDVKM. The CDR3 runs to 15 residues. The DNA for the CDR3 is TGTGCCAGCAGTTTATCCCTAGCGGGAATAGAGACCCAGTACTTC. It is translated as CASSLSLAGIETQYF.

The chain has TRBV12-5 and TRBJ2-3; TRBD2 matches 8 bases. CDR1 LGHNT and CDR2 FRNRAP come from the germline V gene. The CDR3 covers 14 residues. After removal of 5 bases from V and 5 bases from J, the junction contained 6 bases not matched to a gene. The CDR3 sequence is CASGVAGRVDTQYF. CDR3 sequence (DNA): TGTGCTAGTGGTGTAGCGGGAAGGGTAGATACGCAGTATTTT.

This chain uses TRBV2 with TRBJ2-2; 14 nucleotides agree with TRBD2. This CDR3 comprises 15 residues. Germline V gene lookup returns CDR1 SNHLY and CDR2 FYNNEI. Trimming cost V 5 bases and J 9 bases; bases outside gene matches: 5. CDR3 sequence (DNA): TGTGCCAGCAGTACGGGACTAGCGGGAGATAGGGAGCTGTTTTTT. The encoded protein is CASSTGLAGDRELFF.

This chain's CDR3 is CASSVADGSPVRETQYF. The CDR3 DNA reads TGTGCCAGCAGCGTAGCTGATGGTAGCCCCGTCCGGGAGACCCAGTACTTC. The chain combines TRBV9 with TRBJ2-5; D not resolved. Trimming took off 0 bases at V and 5 bases at J, with 20 bases between the two ends. Germline V gene sequence: CDR1 SGDLS, CDR2 YYNGEE. This CDR3 region has 17 residues.

The J gene is TRBJ2-3, the V gene TRBV5-1; D uncertain. The CDR3 length is 14 residues. Germline assignment: CDR1 SGHRS and CDR2 YFSETQ. V lost 5 bases and J 1 base, leaving 11 bases between the germline ends. The CDR3 DNA follows: TGCGCCAGCAGGAGAGAAAGCCGCACAGATACGCAGTATTTT. Protein: CASRRESRTDTQYF. Together with reference TRBV5-1 and TRBJ2-3, the CDR3 gives the full variable domain: KAGVTQTPRYLIKTRGQQVTLSCSPISGHRSVSWYQQTPGQGLQFLFEYFSETQRNKGNFPGRFSGRQFSNSRSEMNVSTLELGDSALYLCASRRESRTDTQYFGPGTRLTVL.

The chain uses TRBV27 and TRBJ2-5, with TRBD2 as a possible D gene (5 bases). Germline V CDR1 and CDR2: MNHEY, SMNVEV (reference sequence). The V gene lost 6 bases and the J gene lost 5 bases, with 13 bases spanning the gap. The CDR3 has 13 residues. CDR3 protein: CASSPGSGETQYF. The CDR3 nucleotides are TGTGCCAGCAGCCCGGGAAGTGGGGAGACCCAGTACTTC.

V usage is TRBV28 and J usage is TRBJ2-5; D may be TRBD2 (5 bases). This CDR3 spans 15 amino acids. The V and J ends lost 7 bases and 0 bases respectively, with 15 bases between them. The germline gives CDR1 MDHEN, CDR2 SYDVKM. This CDR3 is CASNPSRAYQETQYF. CDR3 sequence (DNA): TGTGCCAGCAATCCCTCGCGGGCGTACCAAGAGACCCAGTACTTC.

The chain is built from TRBV28 and TRBJ2-3, with a possible D match to TRBD1 (6 bases). In germline, CDR1 is MDHEN, CDR2 SYDVKM. The CDR3 spans 15 residues. Between the trimmed V and J ends, which lost 0 bases and 5 bases, there was a span of 12 bases. The CDR3 region is CASSLWGALVDTQYF. The CDR3 coding sequence is TGTGCCAGCAGTTTATGGGGGGCTCTGGTAGATACGCAGTATTTT.

This CDR3 reads CASSPPLGQGRPVRERYNPYEQYF. For the CDR3, the DNA is TGTGCCAGCTCACCACCGCTCGGACAGGGTCGTCCGGTGCGGGAGAGGTATAACCCCTACGAGCAGTACTTC. J is TRBJ2-7 and V is TRBV18, with D tentatively TRBD1 (8 bases). Germline V gene lookup returns CDR1 KGHSH and CDR2 LQKENI. The CDR3 covers 24 residues. Between the trimmed V and J ends, which lost 0 bases and 2 bases, there was a span of 38 bases.

This sequence joins TRBV27 and TRBJ1-2, with 8 bases matching TRBD1. CDR1 and CDR2 (germline): MNHEY, SMNVEV (reference sequence). V was pared by 5 bases and J by 8 bases, with 16 bases of the junction left unmatched. The CDR3 is 16 residues long. The CDR3, as DNA: TGTGCCAGCAGTCCATACCTAAGGACAGGGCCTACAGGCTACACCTTC. Translating gives CASSPYLRTGPTGYTF.

CDR3 residues: CASSSIWPTGEQYF. CDR3 bases: TGTGCCAGCAGCTCCATATGGCCGACAGGAGAGCAGTACTTC. The chain carries TRBV11-2 and TRBJ2-7; TRBD1 is a possible D gene (6 bases). Germline V CDR1 and CDR2: SGHAT, FQNNGV. This CDR3 is built from 14 residues. V lost 4 bases, J lost 7 bases, and 17 bases lay in between.

The chain couples TRBV20-1 to TRBJ1-4; no reliable D call. Trimming cost V 8 bases and J 3 bases, with 7 bases left between them. This CDR3 has 11 residues. The germline V gene has CDR1 DFQATT and CDR2 SNEGSKA (reference sequence). This CDR3 reads CSLRSNEKLFF. The DNA for the CDR3 is TGCAGTCTGCGCTCTAATGAAAAACTGTTTTTT.

This chain connects TRBV29-1 to TRBJ2-5; 8 bases line up with TRBD1. Trimming took 6 bases from V and 6 from J; bases not matched to a gene: 12. The CDR3 totals 14 residues. Per germline, CDR1 SQVTM and CDR2 ANQGSEA. DNA for the CDR3: TGCAGCGTGTGGAGTACAGGGGGTCGCCAGACCCAGTACTTC. This translates into CSVWSTGGRQTQYF. The full variable domain, rest sourced from reference TRBV29-1 and TRBJ2-5, is SAVISQKPSRDICQRGTSLTIQCQVDSQVTMMFWYRQQPGQSLTLIATANQGSEATYESGFVIDKFPISRPNLTFSTLTVSNMSPEDSSIYLCSVWSTGGRQTQYFGPGTRLLVL.

The rearrangement uses TRBV10-3 and TRBJ2-7, with D maybe TRBD1 (6 bases). Trimming shortened V by 7 bases and J by 0 bases, and 7 bases separated the two germline ends. The CDR3 sequence is 12 residues long. Per the germline V gene, CDR1 is ENHRY and CDR2 is SYGVKD. CDR3 loop: CAIKGDSYEQYF. CDR3 bases: TGTGCCATCAAGGGGGACTCCTACGAGCAGTACTTC.

The gene calls are TRBV4-1 and TRBJ2-1; possibly TRBD1 for D (6 bases). CDR3 length equals 16 residues. V lost 1 base and J 6 bases, leaving 16 bases between the germline ends. In germline, CDR1 is MGHRA, CDR2 YSYEKL. The CDR3 spells CASSQVSDRAFNEQFF. CDR3 coding DNA: TGCGCCAGCAGCCAAGTCTCGGACAGAGCCTTCAATGAGCAGTTCTTC.